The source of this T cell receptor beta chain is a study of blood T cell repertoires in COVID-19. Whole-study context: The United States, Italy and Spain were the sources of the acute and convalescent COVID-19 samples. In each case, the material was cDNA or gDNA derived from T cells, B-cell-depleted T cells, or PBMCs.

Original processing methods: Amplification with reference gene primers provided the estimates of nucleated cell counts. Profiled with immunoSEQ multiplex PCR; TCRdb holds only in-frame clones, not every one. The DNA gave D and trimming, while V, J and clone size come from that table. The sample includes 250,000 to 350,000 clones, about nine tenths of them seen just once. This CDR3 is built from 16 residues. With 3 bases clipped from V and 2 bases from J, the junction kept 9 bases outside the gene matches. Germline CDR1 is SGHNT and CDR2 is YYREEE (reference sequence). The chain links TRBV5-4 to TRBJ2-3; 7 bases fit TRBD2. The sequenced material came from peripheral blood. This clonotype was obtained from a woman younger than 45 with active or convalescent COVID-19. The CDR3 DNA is TGTGCCAGCAGCTCATATGCGGGGGAGAACACAGATACGCAGTATTTT. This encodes CASSSYAGENTDTQYF. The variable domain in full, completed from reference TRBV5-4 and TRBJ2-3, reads ETGVTQSPTHLIKTRGQQVTLRCSSQSGHNTVSWYQQALGQGPQFIFQYYREEENGRGNFPPRFSGLQFPNYSSELNVNALELDDSALYLCASSSYAGENTDTQYFGPGTRLTVL.